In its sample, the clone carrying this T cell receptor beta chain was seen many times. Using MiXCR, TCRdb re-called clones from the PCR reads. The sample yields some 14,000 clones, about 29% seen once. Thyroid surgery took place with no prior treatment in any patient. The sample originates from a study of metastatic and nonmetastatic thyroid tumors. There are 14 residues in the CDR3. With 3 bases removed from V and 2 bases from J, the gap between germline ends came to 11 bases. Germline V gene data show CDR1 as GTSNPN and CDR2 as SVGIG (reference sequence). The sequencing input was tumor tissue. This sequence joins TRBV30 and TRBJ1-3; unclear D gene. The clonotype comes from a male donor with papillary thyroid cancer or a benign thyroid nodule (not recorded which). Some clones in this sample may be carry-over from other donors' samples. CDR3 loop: CAWREIRAGNTIYF. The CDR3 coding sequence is TGTGCCTGGAGGGAGATTCGGGCTGGAAACACCATATATTTT.